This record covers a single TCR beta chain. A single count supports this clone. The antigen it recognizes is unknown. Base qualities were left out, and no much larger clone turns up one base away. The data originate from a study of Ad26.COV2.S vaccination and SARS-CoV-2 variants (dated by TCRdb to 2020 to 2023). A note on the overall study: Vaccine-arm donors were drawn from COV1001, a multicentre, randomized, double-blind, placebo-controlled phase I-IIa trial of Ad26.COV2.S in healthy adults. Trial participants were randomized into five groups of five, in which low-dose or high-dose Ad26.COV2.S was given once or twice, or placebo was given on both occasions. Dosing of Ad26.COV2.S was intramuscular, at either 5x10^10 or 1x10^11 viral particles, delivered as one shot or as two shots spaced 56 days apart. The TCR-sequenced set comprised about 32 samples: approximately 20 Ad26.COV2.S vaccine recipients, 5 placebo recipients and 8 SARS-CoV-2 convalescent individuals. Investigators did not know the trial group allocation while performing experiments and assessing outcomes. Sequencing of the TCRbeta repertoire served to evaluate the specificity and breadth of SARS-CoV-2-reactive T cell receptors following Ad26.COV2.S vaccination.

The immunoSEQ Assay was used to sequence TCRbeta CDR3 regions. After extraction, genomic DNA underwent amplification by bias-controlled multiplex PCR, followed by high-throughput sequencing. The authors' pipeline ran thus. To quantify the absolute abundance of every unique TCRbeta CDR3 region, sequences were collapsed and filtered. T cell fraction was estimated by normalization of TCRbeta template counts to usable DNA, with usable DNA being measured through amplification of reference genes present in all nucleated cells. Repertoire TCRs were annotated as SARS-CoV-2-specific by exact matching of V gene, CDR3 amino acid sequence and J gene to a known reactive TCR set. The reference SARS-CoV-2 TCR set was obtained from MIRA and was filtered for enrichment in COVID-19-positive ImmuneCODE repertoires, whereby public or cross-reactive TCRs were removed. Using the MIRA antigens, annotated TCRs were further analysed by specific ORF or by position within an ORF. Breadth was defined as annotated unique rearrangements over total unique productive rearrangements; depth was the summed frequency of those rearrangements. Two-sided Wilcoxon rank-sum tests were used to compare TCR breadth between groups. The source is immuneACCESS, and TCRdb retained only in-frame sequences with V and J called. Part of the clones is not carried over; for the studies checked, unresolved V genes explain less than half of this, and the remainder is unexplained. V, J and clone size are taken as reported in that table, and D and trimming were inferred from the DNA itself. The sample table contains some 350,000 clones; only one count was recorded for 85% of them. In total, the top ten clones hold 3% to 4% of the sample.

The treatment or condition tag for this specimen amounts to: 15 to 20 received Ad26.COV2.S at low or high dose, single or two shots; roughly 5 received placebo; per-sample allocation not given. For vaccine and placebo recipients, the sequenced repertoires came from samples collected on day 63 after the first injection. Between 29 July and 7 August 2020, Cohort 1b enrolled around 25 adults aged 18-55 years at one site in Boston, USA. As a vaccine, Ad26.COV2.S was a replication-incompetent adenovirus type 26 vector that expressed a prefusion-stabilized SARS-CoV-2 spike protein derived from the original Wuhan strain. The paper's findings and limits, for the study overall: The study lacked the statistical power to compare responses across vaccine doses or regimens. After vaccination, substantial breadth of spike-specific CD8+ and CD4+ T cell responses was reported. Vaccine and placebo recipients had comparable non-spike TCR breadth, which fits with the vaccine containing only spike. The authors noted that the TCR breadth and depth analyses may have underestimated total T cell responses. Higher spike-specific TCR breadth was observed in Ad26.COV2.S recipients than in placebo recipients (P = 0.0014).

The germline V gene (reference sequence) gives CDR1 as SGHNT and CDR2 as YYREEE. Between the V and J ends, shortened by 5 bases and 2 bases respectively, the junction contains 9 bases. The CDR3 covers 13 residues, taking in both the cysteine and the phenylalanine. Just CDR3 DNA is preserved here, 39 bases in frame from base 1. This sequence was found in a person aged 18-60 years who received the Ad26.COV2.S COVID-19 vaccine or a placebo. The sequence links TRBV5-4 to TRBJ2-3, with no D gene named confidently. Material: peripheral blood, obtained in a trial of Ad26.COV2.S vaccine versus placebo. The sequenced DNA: TGTGCCAGCAGACCCCAAGACACAGATACGCAGTATTTT. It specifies CASRPQDTDTQYF.